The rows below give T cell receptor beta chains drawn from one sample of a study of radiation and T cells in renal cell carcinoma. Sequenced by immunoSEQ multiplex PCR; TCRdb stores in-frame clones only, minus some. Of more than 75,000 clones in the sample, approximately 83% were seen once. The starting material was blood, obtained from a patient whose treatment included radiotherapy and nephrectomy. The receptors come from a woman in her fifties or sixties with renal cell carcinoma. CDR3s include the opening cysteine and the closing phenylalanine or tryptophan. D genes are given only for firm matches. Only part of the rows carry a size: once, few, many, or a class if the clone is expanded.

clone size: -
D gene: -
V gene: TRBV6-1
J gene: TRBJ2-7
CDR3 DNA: TGTGCCAGCAGTGAAGCCGGCATCGGTTCAGACGAGCAGTACTTC
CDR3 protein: CASSEAGIGSDEQYF

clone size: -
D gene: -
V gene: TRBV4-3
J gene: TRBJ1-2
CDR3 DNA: TGCGCCAGCAGCCAAGATCGGGGAGCTAACTATGGCTACACCTTC
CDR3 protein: CASSQDRGANYGYTF

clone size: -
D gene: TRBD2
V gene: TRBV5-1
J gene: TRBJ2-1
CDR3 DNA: TGCGCCAGCAGCCTAGCGGACCTTTCACAGGATGAGCAGTTCTTC
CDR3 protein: CASSLADLSQDEQFF

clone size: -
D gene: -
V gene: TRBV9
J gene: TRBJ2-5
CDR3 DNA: TGTGCCAGCAGCGTAGTGGGGGGATGGGAGACCCAGTACTTC
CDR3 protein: CASSVVGGWETQYF

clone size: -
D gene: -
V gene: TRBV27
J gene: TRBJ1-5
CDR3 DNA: TGTGCCAGCAGTTTATCGGGCGGGCCCCAGCATTTT
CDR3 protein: CASSLSGGPQHF

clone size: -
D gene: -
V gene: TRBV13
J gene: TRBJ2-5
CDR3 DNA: TGTGCCAGCAGCTTAGGGCAGGTGAGACAAGAGACCCAGTACTTC
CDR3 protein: CASSLGQVRQETQYF

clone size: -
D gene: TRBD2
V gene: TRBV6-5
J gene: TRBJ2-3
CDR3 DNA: TGTGCCAGCAGTTACTCGAGCGGGAGAGATACGCAGTATTTT
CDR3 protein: CASSYSSGRDTQYF

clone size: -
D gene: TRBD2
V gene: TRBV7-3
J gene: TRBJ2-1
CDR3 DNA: TGTGCCAGCAGCTTAAGACCTAGCGGCCTCTCCTACAATGAGCAGTTCTTC
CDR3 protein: CASSLRPSGLSYNEQFF

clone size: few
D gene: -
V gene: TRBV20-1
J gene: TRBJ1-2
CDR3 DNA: TGCAGTGGAAAGGGGTTTTATGGCTACACCTTC
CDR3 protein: CSGKGFYGYTF

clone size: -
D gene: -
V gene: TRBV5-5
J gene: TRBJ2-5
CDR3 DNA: TGTGCCAGCAGCGTTCCGGGACGGTCCCAAGAGACCCAGTACTTC
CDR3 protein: CASSVPGRSQETQYF

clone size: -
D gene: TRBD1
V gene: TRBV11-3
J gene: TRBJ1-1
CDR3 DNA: TGTGCCAGCAGCTTAGGACAGGGGTTGGGGAACACTGAAGCTTTCTTT
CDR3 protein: CASSLGQGLGNTEAFF

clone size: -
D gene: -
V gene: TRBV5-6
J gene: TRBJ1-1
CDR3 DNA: TGTGCCAGCAGCGCAGAGATGAACACTGAAGCTTTCTTT
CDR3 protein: CASSAEMNTEAFF

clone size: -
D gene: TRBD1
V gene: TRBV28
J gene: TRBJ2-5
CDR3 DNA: TGTGCCAGCAGTTTACCCCTTTCCGGGACAGGGTACCTTCGAGAGACCCAGTACTTC
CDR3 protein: CASSLPLSGTGYLRETQYF

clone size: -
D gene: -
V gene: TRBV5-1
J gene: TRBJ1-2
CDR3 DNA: TGCGCCAGCAGCCCCCTGGAACAGTATGGCTACACCTTC
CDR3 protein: CASSPLEQYGYTF

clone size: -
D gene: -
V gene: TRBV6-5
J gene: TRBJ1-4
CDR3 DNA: TGTGCCAGCAGACCTTCCGGACGGAATGAAAAACTGTTTTTT
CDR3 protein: CASRPSGRNEKLFF

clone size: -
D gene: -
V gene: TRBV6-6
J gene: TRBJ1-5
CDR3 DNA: TGTGCCAGCAGTTACGAGAGGATGAGTCAGCCCCAGCATTTT
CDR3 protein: CASSYERMSQPQHF

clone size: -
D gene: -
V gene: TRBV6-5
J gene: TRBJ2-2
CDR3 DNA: TGTGCCAGCAGTGGGGACACCGGGGAGCTGTTTTTT
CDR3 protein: CASSGDTGELFF

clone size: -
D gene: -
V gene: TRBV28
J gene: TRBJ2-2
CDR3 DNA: TGTGCCAGCAGTTCGACAGGGAACACCGGGGAGCTGTTTTTT
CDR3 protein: CASSSTGNTGELFF

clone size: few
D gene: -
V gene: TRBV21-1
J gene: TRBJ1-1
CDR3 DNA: -
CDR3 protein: CASSKVVGVGNTEAFF

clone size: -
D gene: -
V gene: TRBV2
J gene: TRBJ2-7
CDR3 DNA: TGTGCCTCCACCTACGCGGGCAGCAACTACGAGCAGTACTTC
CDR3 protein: CASTYAGSNYEQYF

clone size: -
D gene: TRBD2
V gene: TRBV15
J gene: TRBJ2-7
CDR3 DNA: TGTGCCACCAGCAGAGATCGTCCTAGCGGGAGAGAGCAGTACTTC
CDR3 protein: CATSRDRPSGREQYF

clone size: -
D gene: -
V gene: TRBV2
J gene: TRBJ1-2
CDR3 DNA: TGTGCCAGCAGTGAAGGAGGAGATGGCTACACCTTC
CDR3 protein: CASSEGGDGYTF

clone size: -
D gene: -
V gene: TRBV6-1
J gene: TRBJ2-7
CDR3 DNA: TGTGCCAGCAGTGAATCCCTATGGGGACCGAGTGAGCAGTACTTC
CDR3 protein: CASSESLWGPSEQYF

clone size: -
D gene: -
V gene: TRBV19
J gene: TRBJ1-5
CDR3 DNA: TGTGCCAGTAGTATATCGAGAAATCAGCCCCAGCATTTT
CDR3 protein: CASSISRNQPQHF

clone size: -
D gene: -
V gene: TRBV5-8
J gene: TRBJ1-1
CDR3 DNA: TGTGCCAGCAGCTTGGATCTGGGTGTGAGCACTGAAGCTTTCTTT
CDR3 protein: CASSLDLGVSTEAFF

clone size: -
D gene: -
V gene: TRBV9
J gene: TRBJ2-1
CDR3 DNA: TGTGCCAGCAGCGCTACAGGAGTCTACAATGAGCAGTTCTTC
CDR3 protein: CASSATGVYNEQFF

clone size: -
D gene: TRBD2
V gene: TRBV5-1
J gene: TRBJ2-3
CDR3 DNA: TGCGCCAGCAGCTTGGCTGGCGGGAGAAACACAGATACGCAGTATTTT
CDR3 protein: CASSLAGGRNTDTQYF

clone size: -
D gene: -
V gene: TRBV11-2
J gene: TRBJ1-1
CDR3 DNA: TGTGCCAGCAGCTTAGACAGCATAGGAGCCAGGGTGAACACTGAAGCTTTCTTT
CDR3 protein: CASSLDSIGARVNTEAFF

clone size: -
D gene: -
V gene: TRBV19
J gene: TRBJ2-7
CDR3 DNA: TGTGCCAGTAGTATCGGGTTCGGACTCGACGAGCAGTACTTC
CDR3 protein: CASSIGFGLDEQYF

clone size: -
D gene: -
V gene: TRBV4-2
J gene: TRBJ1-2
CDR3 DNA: TGTGCCAGCAGCCAAGAGCGAGGACTCTATGGCTACACCTTC
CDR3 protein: CASSQERGLYGYTF

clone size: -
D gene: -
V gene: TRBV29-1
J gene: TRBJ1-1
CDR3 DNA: TGCAGCGTTGATCTCTGGCCCGAAGCTTTCTTT
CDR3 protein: CSVDLWPEAFF

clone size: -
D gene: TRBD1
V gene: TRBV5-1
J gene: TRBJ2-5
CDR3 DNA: TGCGCCAGCAAGGAAAGGACAGGGGGCGGAAGCCAGTACTTC
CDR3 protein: CASKERTGGGSQYF

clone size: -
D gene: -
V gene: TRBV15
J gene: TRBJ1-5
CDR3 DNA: TGTGCCACCAGCGTTCAAGGAGGGGACAATCAGCCCCAGCATTTT
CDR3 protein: CATSVQGGDNQPQHF

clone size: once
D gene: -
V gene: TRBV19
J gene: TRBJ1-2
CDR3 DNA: TGTGCCAGTAGGGCGATGGAGGGGCTTGGCTACACCTTC
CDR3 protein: CASRAMEGLGYTF

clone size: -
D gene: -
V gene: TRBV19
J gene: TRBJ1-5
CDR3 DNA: TGTGCCAGTAGCCCGCTGGACGTTGGCAATCAGCCCCAGCATTTT
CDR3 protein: CASSPLDVGNQPQHF

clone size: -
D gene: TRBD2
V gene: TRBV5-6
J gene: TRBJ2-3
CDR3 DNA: TGTGCCAGCAGCACGGGACTAGCCATAAAAGCCGATACGCAGTATTTT
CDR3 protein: CASSTGLAIKADTQYF

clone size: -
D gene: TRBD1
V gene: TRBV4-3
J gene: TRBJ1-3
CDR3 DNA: TGCGCCAGCAGCCAAGATCCAGGGGGCGCTTCTGGAAACACCATATATTTT
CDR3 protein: CASSQDPGGASGNTIYF

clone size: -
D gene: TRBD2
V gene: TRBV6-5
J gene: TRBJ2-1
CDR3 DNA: TGTGCCAGCAGGGGACTAGCGGGAAGTGAGCAGTTCTTC
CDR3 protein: CASRGLAGSEQFF

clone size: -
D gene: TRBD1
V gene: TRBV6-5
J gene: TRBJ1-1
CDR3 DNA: TGTGCCAGCAACAAACAGGGGGCGAGGACTGAAGCTTTCTTT
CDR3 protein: CASNKQGARTEAFF

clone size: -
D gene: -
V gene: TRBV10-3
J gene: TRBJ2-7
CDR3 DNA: TGTGCCATCAGTGAGTCCCTACTCTTAGCGTCTGATTACGAGCAGTACTTC
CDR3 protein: CAISESLLLASDYEQYF

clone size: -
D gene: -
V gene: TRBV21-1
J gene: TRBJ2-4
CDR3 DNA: TGTGCCAGCAGCAAGGGGGCAGGGATAGCCAAAAACATTCAGTACTTC
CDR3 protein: CASSKGAGIAKNIQYF

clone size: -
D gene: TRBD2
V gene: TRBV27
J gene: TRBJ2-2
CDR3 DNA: TGTGCCAGCAGACTAGCGGGAGCCGCCACCGGGGAGCTGTTTTTT
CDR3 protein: CASRLAGAATGELFF

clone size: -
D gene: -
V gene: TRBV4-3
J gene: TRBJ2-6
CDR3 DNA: TGCGCCAGCAGCCAAGAAAGACATCCCTCTGGGGCCAACGTCCTGACTTTC
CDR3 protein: CASSQERHPSGANVLTF

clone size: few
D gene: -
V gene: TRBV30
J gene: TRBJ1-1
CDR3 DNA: TGTGCCTGGAGTGTAACAGGGCGAGGCACTGAAGCTTTCTTT
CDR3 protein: CAWSVTGRGTEAFF

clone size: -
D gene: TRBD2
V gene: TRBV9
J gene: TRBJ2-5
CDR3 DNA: TGTGCCAGCAGCGGGGGAGGGGTAAGGGAGACCCAGTACTTC
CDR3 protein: CASSGGGVRETQYF

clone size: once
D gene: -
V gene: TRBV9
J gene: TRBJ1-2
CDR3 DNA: TGTGCCAGCAGCGTAGACGCAGGCTCCGTCTATGGCTACACCTTC
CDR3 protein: CASSVDAGSVYGYTF

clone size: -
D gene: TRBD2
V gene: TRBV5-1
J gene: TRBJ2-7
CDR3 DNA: TGCGCCAGCAGCGGTGCGGGAGCTGTCGAGCAGTACTTC
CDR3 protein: CASSGAGAVEQYF

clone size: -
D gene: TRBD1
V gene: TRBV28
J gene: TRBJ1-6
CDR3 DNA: TGTGCCAGCAGTTTGTTGACAGGGGGTAATTCACCCCTCCACTTT
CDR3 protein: CASSLLTGGNSPLHF

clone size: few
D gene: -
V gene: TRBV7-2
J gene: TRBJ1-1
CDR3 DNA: TGTGCCAGCAGCTCCCGTTTGGGGGGAAGGACTGAAGCTTTCTTT
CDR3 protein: CASSSRLGGRTEAFF

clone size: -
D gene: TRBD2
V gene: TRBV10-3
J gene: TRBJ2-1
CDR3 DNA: TGTGCCATCAGTGAGTCTAGCGGGAGGATCAATGAGCAGTTCTTC
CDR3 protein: CAISESSGRINEQFF

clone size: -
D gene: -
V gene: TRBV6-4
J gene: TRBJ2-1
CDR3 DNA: TGTGCCAGCAGTGACTCTAATGAGCAGTTCTTC
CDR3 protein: CASSDSNEQFF

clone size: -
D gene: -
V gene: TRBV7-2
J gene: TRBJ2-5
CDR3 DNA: TGTGCCAGCAGCTCTTCGTCTGGCGGAGAGACCCAGTACTTC
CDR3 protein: CASSSSSGGETQYF